This T cell receptor beta chain was found in a study of CD8+ T cells in alopecia areata. In each case, RNA was isolated and then reverse transcribed into cDNA as the sequencing template. Here immunoSEQ multiplex PCR was the method, and the copy in TCRdb shows in-frame clones only, minus some. Found here are about 190,000 clones, under 70% of them singletons; the top ten hold about 4%. With respect to this clone: Its antigen is still unknown.

Germline CDR1 and CDR2: SGHRS and YFSETQ. CDR3 length: 12 amino acids. V was trimmed by 1 base and J by 5 bases, leaving 4 bases between them. Study results and caveats: Expanded CD8+ clones among the top 100, and scalp clonality, were significantly decreased by tofacitinib.

Treatment denoted: oral pan-JAK inhibitor, 5-10 mg twice daily. Alopecia areata patients had lesional scalp punch biopsies and peripheral blood taken from them. Sequenced material: CD4+ T cells sorted from blood, taken at week 4, from a patient treated with tofacitinib. The receptor's source is a human donor with alopecia areata. The genes are TRBV5-1 and TRBJ2-1, with D hard to call. The CDR3 sequence is CASSLSDNEQFF. The CDR3, as DNA: TGCGCCAGCAGCTTGTCTGACAATGAGCAGTTCTTC. Using reference TRBV5-1 and TRBJ2-1 for the parts outside the CDR3, the full variable domain is KAGVTQTPRYLIKTRGQQVTLSCSPISGHRSVSWYQQTPGQGLQFLFEYFSETQRNKGNFPGRFSGRQFSNSRSEMNVSTLELGDSALYLCASSLSDNEQFFGPGTRLTVL.